This TCR beta chain was captured in a study of molecular identifiers for immune sequencing clone quantification. Study findings and constraints: Spiked Jurkat TCR RNA equal to one cell could reportedly be picked out among 1 million or so naive cells. Over 99% of effector molecules, yet under 1% of naive-cell molecules, were held by clones above 20 RNA copies.

This clonotype was seen at least ten times. The antigen is not known. With RNA at 10%, 30% or 50%, naive CD8 libraries came from roughly 18,000 to 920,000 sorted cells. Previously published methods and listed TCR primers were used for the bulk TCR libraries. TCRdb redid the calling of the PCR reads with MiXCR, one entry per CDR3 protein. The sample records hundreds of thousands of distinct CDR3 sequences, about a quarter being singletons. Germline CDR1 reads SGHRS; CDR2 reads YFSETQ. V was clipped by 4 bases and J by 8 bases; unmatched bases: 7. The CDR3 contains 13 residues. The sequencing sample was made of naive CD8+ T cells from blood, with Jurkat cell RNA spiked in. Indicated subset: FACS-sorted CD8+CD4-CCR7+CD45RA+ naive T cells. The chain is built from TRBV5-1 and TRBJ2-3; 7 positions agree with TRBD2. The origin of this receptor is a human donor in good health. Some libraries in this study had Jurkat cell RNA spiked in. CDR3 protein: CASSPLGGSTQYF. The CDR3 coding sequence is TGCGCCAGCAGCCCCCTCGGGGGGAGTACGCAGTATTTT.